These 17 T cell receptor beta chains were all obtained from the same sample, sequenced in a study of blood T cell repertoires in COVID-19 (dated by TCRdb to about 2020). The receptor library was made with the immunoSEQ multiplex PCR assay. Entries here come from immuneACCESS through TCRdb and include only in-frame sequences with V and J called. Some clones fail to appear in such tables; in the studies checked, an unresolved V gene covers under half of the shortfall, and the cause of the remainder is unknown. This sample comprises about 120,000 clones, roughly four fifths of them detected only once. Jointly, the top ten make up approximately 18% of the sample. Input material: peripheral blood. The receptors derive from a man aged 30-40 years with COVID-19, enrolled during active disease.

The genes are TRBV6-1 and TRBJ2-1, with 7 bases lining up with TRBD2. The CDR3 runs 16 residues. The germline V gene encodes CDR1 MNHNS and CDR2 SASEGT. The trim removed 4 bases at V and 3 bases at J, leaving 9 bases unmatched. The CDR3 region is CASSVLAPTFYNEQFF. The CDR3, as DNA: TGTGCCAGCAGTGTACTAGCGCCTACCTTCTACAATGAGCAGTTCTTC.

This chain connects TRBV28 to TRBJ2-5, with D uncertain. Germline values: CDR1 MDHEN, CDR2 SYDVKM. There are 12 residues in the CDR3. V was shortened by 7 bases and J by 5 bases, with 11 bases between the two germline ends. The CDR3, as DNA: TGTGCCAGCAACGTCGGGTGGGAGACCCAGTACTTC. It yields the protein CASNVGWETQYF.

The V gene is TRBV24-1, the J gene TRBJ2-3; a possible D gene is TRBD2 (5 bases). CDR1 KGHDR and CDR2 SFDVKD come from the germline V gene. The V end lost 5 bases, the J end lost 7 bases, and 12 bases lay between the germline ends. CDR3 length: 13 amino acids. CDR3 sequence (DNA): TGTGCCACCAGTGGACGGATCGGGAATACGCAGTATTTT. Amino acids: CATSGRIGNTQYF.

This chain joins TRBV30 and TRBJ2-5, with 7 bases lining up with TRBD1. CDR1 is GTSNPN, CDR2 SVGIG, per germline (reference sequence). The CDR3 is 16 residues long. V lost 2 bases, J lost 0 bases, and 9 bases stayed unmatched. The CDR3 coding sequence is TGTGCCTGGAGTAGGGGACAGCAGGCGTACCAAGAGACCCAGTACTTC. It codes for CAWSRGQQAYQETQYF.

The V call is TRBV28, the J call TRBJ1-2, with TRBD1 as a possible D gene (5 bases). The CDR3 extends over 12 amino acids. Looked up from germline, CDR1 is MDHEN and CDR2 is SYDVKM. Trimming cost V 6 bases and J 8 bases, with 13 bases left between them. Here the CDR3 reads CASSTGTFGYTF. The DNA for the CDR3 is TGTGCCAGCAGCACCGGGACTTTCGGCTACACCTTC.

The J gene is TRBJ2-1, the V gene TRBV24-1; 10 bases are shared with TRBD1. V gave up 3 bases and J gave up 4 bases; unmatched junction bases: 5. The CDR3 extends over 16 amino acids. Germline lookup yields CDR1 KGHDR and CDR2 SFDVKD. Here the CDR3 reads CATSDPGTGEYNEQFF. The CDR3 coding sequence is TGTGCCACCAGTGATCCCGGGACAGGGGAATACAATGAGCAGTTCTTC.

Details on this clone: Other DNA sequences within the sample encode an identical CDR3. The gene calls are TRBV19 and TRBJ2-3, with 9 bases identical to TRBD1. The V and J ends lost 5 bases and 1 base, in that order; junction bases with no gene match: 4. The CDR3 runs 15 residues. From germline, CDR1 is LNHDA and CDR2 SQIVND (reference sequence). This CDR3 is CASSPDRGGTDTQYF. The CDR3 region has the DNA TGTGCCAGTAGTCCGGACAGGGGAGGCACAGATACGCAGTATTTT.

The rearrangement joins TRBV4-3 to TRBJ1-5; D is unresolved. The CDR3 length is 13 residues. The V gene's germline CDR1 is LGHNA and CDR2 YSLEER. V dropped 0 bases and J dropped 4 bases, with 4 bases sitting between them. The CDR3 region has the DNA TGCGCCAGCAGCCAAGACAGGAATCAGCCCCAGCATTTT. Translation gives CASSQDRNQPQHF.

The chain recombines TRBV19 with TRBJ2-1; 11 bases map to TRBD2. Germline V gene data show CDR1 as LNHDA and CDR2 as SQIVND (reference sequence). The CDR3 loop spans 14 amino acids. Trimming removed 6 bases from V and 7 bases from J; junction bases left unmatched: 5. In DNA, the CDR3 is TGTGCCAGTAGCAAGGGACTAGCGGCGAATGAGCAGTTCTTC. It codes for CASSKGLAANEQFF.

The J gene is TRBJ1-4, the V gene TRBV2; possible D gene TRBD1, 6 bases. Trimming pared 4 bases from V and 8 bases from J, leaving 14 bases between. The CDR3 totals 14 residues. Germline assignment: CDR1 SNHLY and CDR2 FYNNEI. CDR3 region: CASSGYRENEKLFF. The DNA of the CDR3 is TGTGCCAGCAGTGGTTACAGGGAAAACGAAAAACTGTTTTTT.

V and J are TRBV15 and TRBJ2-2, with 10 bases aligning to TRBD1. This CDR3 is 15 amino acids long. CDR1 and CDR2 from the germline V gene are LNHNV and YYDKDF (reference sequence). J gave up 7 bases and V 5 bases, and 7 bases lay outside the gene matches. The CDR3 region has the DNA TGTGCCACCAGCTTAAGACAGGGGGCGGTCGGGGAGCTGTTTTTT. It codes for CATSLRQGAVGELFF.

This clone was seen at least ten times. The rearrangement joins TRBV6-2 or TRBV6-3 to TRBJ1-5; the D is unclear. This CDR3 has 12 residues. Per germline, CDR1 MNHEY and CDR2 SVGEGT. The ends were cut back, 2 bases at V and 9 bases at J, with 8 bases in the middle. The CDR3 DNA follows: TGTGCCAGCAGTTACGAGGCGGGGCCCCAGCATTTT. Its protein is CASSYEAGPQHF.

V and J are TRBV30 and TRBJ1-1; 11 bases are shared with TRBD1. V dropped 0 bases and J dropped 4; count of bases not matched to a gene: 4. Germline assignment: CDR1 GTSNPN and CDR2 SVGIG (reference sequence). CDR3 length equals 15 residues. CDR3 sequence (DNA): TGTGCCTGGAGTGTACTAGGGACAGGGGGCACTGAAGCTTTCTTT. It translates to CAWSVLGTGGTEAFF. Filled out from reference TRBV30 and TRBJ1-1, the complete variable domain reads SQTIHQWPATLVQPVGSPLSLECTVEGTSNPNLYWYRQAAGRGLQLLFYSVGIGQISSEVPQNLSASRPQDRQFILSSKKLLLSDSGFYLCAWSVLGTGGTEAFFGQGTRLTVV.

CDR3 in amino acids: CASSVADRASNYGYTF. The CDR3, as DNA: TGTGCCAGCAGCGTAGCCGACAGGGCGTCTAACTATGGCTACACCTTC. The chain recombines TRBV9 with TRBJ1-2, with 7 bases identical to TRBD1. Trimming removed 0 bases from V and 0 bases from J; junction bases left unmatched: 5. In germline, CDR1 is SGDLS, CDR2 YYNGEE. The CDR3 has 16 residues.

This chain links TRBV6-1 with TRBJ2-1; D might be TRBD1 (5 bases). This CDR3 is 13 amino acids long. Germline V gives CDR1 MNHNS, CDR2 SASEGT. V lost 2 bases to trimming and J lost 5 bases, with 7 bases between them. CDR3 bases: TGTGCCAGCAGTGAATACAGGAACAATGAGCAGTTCTTC. It translates to CASSEYRNNEQFF.

The J gene is TRBJ2-6, the V gene TRBV5-1, with 7 bases lining up with TRBD1. Germline V gives CDR1 SGHRS, CDR2 YFSETQ. This CDR3 is built from 17 residues. V was pared by 0 bases and J by 4 bases, with 7 bases of the junction left unmatched. The DNA for the CDR3 is TGCGCCAGCAGCTTGGGGGACAGCCTGCCCGGGGCCAACGTCCTGACTTTC. It codes for CASSLGDSLPGANVLTF.

The chain recombines TRBV3-1 (or the pseudogene TRBV3-2) with TRBJ1-3; D gene unclear. Germline CDR1 and CDR2: LGHDT and YNNKEL (reference sequence). Deletions cut 6 bases from V and 3 bases from J, with 9 bases between. The CDR3 sequence is 13 residues long. The CDR3 DNA sequence: TGTGCCAGCAGTCCCCACGGTGGAAACACCATATATTTT. As protein: CASSPHGGNTIYF.